Below are 29 T cell receptor beta chains sequenced from a single sample in a study of T cells in localized non-small cell lung cancer. TCRdb's table, derived via immunoSEQ multiplex PCR, lists solely in-frame clones and lacks some. The repertoire holds fewer than 40,000 clones, with about 78% as singletons. The sequences come from peripheral blood, collected before any cancer treatment. The source is a male donor at least 60 years old with stage II squamous cell lung carcinoma.

The CDR3, as DNA: TGTGCCAGCAGACCGACGGATTTGAACACCGGGGAGCTGTTTTTT. Translating gives CASRPTDLNTGELFF. This chain uses TRBV28 with TRBJ2-2; D gene ambiguous. From germline, CDR1 is MDHEN and CDR2 SYDVKM. The CDR3 runs 15 residues. Trimming took off 6 bases at V and 1 base at J, with 12 bases between the two ends.

J is TRBJ1-1 and V is TRBV2; weak D call: TRBD1 (5 bases). CDR3 size: 14 residues. Germline V gene lookup returns CDR1 SNHLY and CDR2 FYNNEI. V lost 7 bases and J 2 bases, leaving 14 bases between the germline ends. The CDR3 sequence is CASKNPGDNTEAFF. The CDR3 DNA follows: TGTGCCAGCAAAAACCCGGGGGACAACACTGAAGCTTTCTTT.

This clone was observed a handful of times. The chain uses TRBV7-6 and TRBJ2-2; D ambiguous. Germline V gene lookup returns CDR1 SGHVS and CDR2 FNYEAQ. This CDR3 spans 13 amino acids. Trimming took 4 bases from V and 5 from J, leaving 8 bases between them. CDR3 in amino acids: CASSSPSTGELFF. As DNA, the CDR3 is TGTGCCAGCAGCTCCCCCTCGACCGGGGAGCTGTTTTTT.

V and J are TRBV5-1 and TRBJ1-3; tentatively, D is TRBD1 (6 bases). CDR1 and CDR2 from the germline V gene are SGHRS and YFSETQ. CDR3 size: 15 residues. With 4 bases removed from V and 4 bases from J, the gap between germline ends came to 15 bases. CDR3 loop: CASSAAGAGGNTIYF. CDR3 in DNA: TGCGCCAGCAGCGCGGCGGGGGCTGGAGGAAACACCATATATTTT.

This chain uses TRBV5-4 with TRBJ2-3; no clear D. The CDR3 consists of 11 residues. The V end lost 0 bases, the J end lost 4 bases, and 0 bases lay between the germline ends. Germline V gene sequence: CDR1 SGHNT, CDR2 YYREEE (reference sequence). This CDR3 reads CASSLADTQYF. CDR3 in DNA: TGTGCCAGCAGCTTGGCAGATACGCAGTATTTT.

V is TRBV6-1 and J is TRBJ1-5, with unresolved D. Trimming took 4 bases from V and 1 from J, leaving 11 bases between them. CDR3 length: 15 residues. Germline CDR1 is MNHNS and CDR2 is SASEGT. In DNA, the CDR3 is TGTGCCAGCAGTGGACACGGGAGAAGCAATCAGCCCCAGCATTTT. Residues: CASSGHGRSNQPQHF.

The chain recombines TRBV14 with TRBJ2-7; D not resolved. Germline CDR1 reads SGHDN; CDR2 reads FVKESK. This CDR3 has 12 residues. V lost 3 bases and J 4 bases, leaving 7 bases between the germline ends. The CDR3 DNA sequence: TGTGCCAGCAGCCAGAGCCAGTACGAGCAGTACTTC. Residues: CASSQSQYEQYF. The full variable domain, in which reference TRBV14 and TRBJ2-7 provide the parts outside the CDR3, is EAGVTQFPSHSVIEKGQTVTLRCDPISGHDNLYWYRRVMGKEIKFLLHFVKESKQDESGMPNNRFLAERTGGTYSTLKVQPAELEDSGVYFCASSQSQYEQYFGPGTRLTVT.

Turning to this clone: The sample contains more than one DNA sequence encoding this CDR3. The chain carries TRBV30 and TRBJ1-4; D might be TRBD1 (5 bases). The CDR3 runs 13 residues. Per the germline V gene, CDR1 is GTSNPN and CDR2 is SVGIG (reference sequence). Trimming left V 2 bases short and J 3 bases short, with 7 bases between. Here the CDR3 reads CAWSRGPNEKLFF. CDR3 bases: TGTGCCTGGAGTAGGGGACCTAATGAAAAACTGTTTTTT. The full variable domain, rest sourced from reference TRBV30 and TRBJ1-4, is SQTIHQWPATLVQPVGSPLSLECTVEGTSNPNLYWYRQAAGRGLQLLFYSVGIGQISSEVPQNLSASRPQDRQFILSSKKLLLSDSGFYLCAWSRGPNEKLFFGSGTQLSVL.

This clone was counted a single time. The genes are TRBV15 and TRBJ2-6, with 9 bases fitting TRBD1. Germline lookup yields CDR1 LNHNV and CDR2 YYDKDF (reference sequence). The ends lost 3 bases at V and 1 base at J; junction bases unmatched: 13. This CDR3 comprises 20 residues. CDR3 DNA: TGTGCCACCAGCAGCCTTCGCCCCGACAGGGGGTTTTCTGGGGCCAACGTCCTGACTTTC. Its protein product is CATSSLRPDRGFSGANVLTF.

V gene TRBV2 combines with J gene TRBJ1-1; no firm D call. V was pared by 4 bases and J by 0 bases, with 6 bases between. The length of the CDR3 is 13 residues. From germline, CDR1 is SNHLY and CDR2 FYNNEI. The CDR3 loop reads CASSVQVNTEAFF. The CDR3 DNA reads TGTGCCAGCAGTGTACAAGTGAACACTGAAGCTTTCTTT.

The rearrangement links TRBV6-7 to TRBJ2-4; 8 bases are shared with TRBD2. TRBV6-7 is identified as an open reading frame with a role that is uncertain. CDR3 size: 18 residues. V lost 2 bases and J lost 7; bases outside the gene matches: 16. The CDR3 is CASSYTRRAATGGNIQYF. In DNA form, the CDR3 reads TGTGCCAGCAGTTACACCCGGAGGGCAGCGACGGGGGGGAACATTCAGTACTTC.

With respect to this clone: The junction and the germline gene differ at one end; a read error may be behind it. In DNA form, the CDR3 reads TGTGCCAGCAGCTCCGGCCGGGGCGGGAACCTAGCCTTC. Translated: CASSSGRGGNLAF. The genes are TRBV7-3 and TRBJ2-7; possible D gene TRBD2, 6 bases. In germline, CDR1 is SGHTA, CDR2 FQGTGA. The CDR3 is 13 amino acids.

This clone was seen just once. V gene TRBV7-3 combines with J gene TRBJ2-5; 12 nucleotides agree with TRBD2. The CDR3 is made up of 14 amino acids. Per the germline V gene, CDR1 is SGHTA and CDR2 is FQGTGA. V lost 2 bases and J lost 13; bases outside the gene matches: 8. The CDR3 is CASSLRASGGAGYF. The CDR3 nucleotides read TGTGCCAGCAGCTTACGGGCTAGCGGGGGGGCTGGGTACTTC.

V usage is TRBV7-9 and J usage is TRBJ1-6; D ambiguous. The CDR3 is 14 amino acids. CDR1 is SEHNR and CDR2 is FQNEAQ in the germline V gene (reference sequence). V was cut by 2 bases and J by 10 bases, with 12 bases left in between. The CDR3 protein is CASSLLIGGSPLHF. Written as DNA, the CDR3 is TGTGCCAGCAGCTTACTAATCGGCGGGTCACCCCTCCACTTT.

The rearrangement uses TRBV7-2 and TRBJ2-7, with D hard to call. This CDR3 is 14 amino acids long. Germline CDR1 SGHTA, CDR2 FQGNSA. V shed 2 bases and J shed 6 bases, with 14 bases lying between them. For the CDR3, the DNA is TGTGCCAGCAGCTTAACTAACAGCATTCGCGAGCAGTACTTC. Protein: CASSLTNSIREQYF. Full variable domain (remainder filled in from reference TRBV7-2 and TRBJ2-7): GAGVSQSPSNKVTEKGKDVELRCDPISGHTALYWYRQSLGQGLEFLIYFQGNSAPDKSGLPSDRFSAERTGGSVSTLTIQRTQQEDSAVYLCASSLTNSIREQYFGPGTRLTVT.

This chain joins TRBV7-6 and TRBJ2-7, with 9 bases aligning to TRBD1. Trimming cost V 3 bases and J 0 bases; bases outside gene matches: 3. CDR1 is SGHVS and CDR2 is FNYEAQ in the germline V gene. The CDR3 runs to 15 residues. DNA for the CDR3: TGTGCCAGCAGCTTCGGACAGGGGCCCTCCTACGAGCAGTACTTC. Encoded protein: CASSFGQGPSYEQYF.

This chain uses TRBV7-3 with TRBJ2-3; D is possibly TRBD2 (6 bases). The V end was cut by 2 bases, the J end by 10 bases, with 13 bases between. The germline V gene encodes CDR1 SGHTA and CDR2 FQGTGA. The CDR3 loop spans 13 amino acids. The CDR3 protein is CASSLGPGEAQYF. CDR3 in DNA: TGTGCCAGCAGCTTAGGGCCGGGGGAGGCGCAGTATTTT.

In DNA, the CDR3 is TGTGCCAGCAGCACTGGGACAGTTGGAAACACCATATATTTT. Its translation is CASSTGTVGNTIYF. The chain has TRBV5-5 and TRBJ1-3; 7 positions agree with TRBD1. Germline V lookup: CDR1 SGHKS, CDR2 YYEKEE (reference sequence). Trimming removed 4 bases from V and 3 bases from J; junction bases left unmatched: 4. The CDR3 totals 14 residues.

This chain links TRBV11-3 with TRBJ1-3; D is unresolved. Germline V CDR1 and CDR2: SGHNT, YENEEA. CDR3 size: 13 residues. V was shortened by 7 bases and J by 3 bases, with 10 bases between the two germline ends. The DNA for the CDR3 is TGTGCCAGCACCTCGTCATTTGGAAACACCATATATTTT. This sequence encodes CASTSSFGNTIYF.

J is TRBJ1-2 and V is TRBV5-6; D may be TRBD1 (6 bases). CDR1 is SGHDT, CDR2 YYEEEE, per germline. The V gene lost 3 bases and the J gene lost 4 bases, with 25 bases spanning the gap. The length of the CDR3 is 18 residues. The CDR3 loop is CASSSASPGTTGRYGYTF. The CDR3 region has the DNA TGTGCCAGCAGCTCGGCCTCTCCCGGGACAACGGGACGCTATGGCTACACCTTC. Full variable domain (rest looked up from reference TRBV5-6 and TRBJ1-2): DAGVTQSPTHLIKTRGQQVTLRCSPKSGHDTVSWYQQALGQGPQFIFQYYEEEERQRGNFPDRFSGHQFPNYSSELNVNALLLGDSALYLCASSSASPGTTGRYGYTFGSGTRLTVV.

This chain uses TRBV11-2 with TRBJ2-1; 8 bases are a match to TRBD1. J gave up 8 bases and V 5 bases, and 20 bases lay outside the gene matches. The length of the CDR3 is 18 residues. The germline gives CDR1 SGHAT, CDR2 FQNNGV. The CDR3 protein is CASSPTGGGQGRSDEQFF. CDR3 bases: TGTGCCAGCAGCCCTACCGGCGGAGGACAGGGTCGGTCGGATGAGCAGTTCTTC.

This chain uses TRBV4-1 with TRBJ1-1; TRBD1 is a possible D gene (5 bases). Germline V CDR1 and CDR2: MGHRA, YSYEKL. The CDR3 is 15 residues long. Trimming took off 1 base at V and 2 bases at J, with 11 bases between the two ends. The CDR3 loop is CASSQAGGINTEAFF. The CDR3 DNA is TGCGCCAGCAGCCAAGCTGGGGGGATAAACACTGAAGCTTTCTTT.

The genes are TRBV4-2 and TRBJ1-5, with TRBD1 as a possible D gene (5 bases). CDR3 size: 18 residues. Trimming removed 0 bases from V and 0 bases from J, with 15 bases in between. From germline, CDR1 is LGHNA and CDR2 YNFKEQ. This CDR3 is CASSQDIGTVYSNQPQHF. The CDR3 DNA reads as TGTGCCAGCAGCCAAGATATCGGGACGGTCTATAGCAATCAGCCCCAGCATTTT.

About this clone: The junction departs from the called germline gene at one end, perhaps through a read error. The rearrangement uses TRBV7-7 and TRBJ2-2; D gene unclear. CDR3 length equals 18 residues. The germline CDR1 and CDR2 sequences are SSHAT and FNYEAQ (reference sequence). DNA of the CDR3: TGTGCTAGCAGCTTACGAGAGAGTATTGGGAAACGGGCCGGGGAGCTGTTTTTT. Residues: CASSLRESIGKRAGELFF. Full variable domain (rest looked up from reference TRBV7-7 and TRBJ2-2): GAGVSQSPRYKVTKRGQDVTLRCDPISSHATLYWYQQALGQGPEFLTYFNYEAQPDKSGLPSDRFSAERPEGSISTLTIQRTEQRDSAMYRCASSLRESIGKRAGELFFGEGSRLTVL.

V is TRBV15 and J is TRBJ1-5; D is ambiguous. Trimming took 0 bases from V and 7 from J, leaving 7 bases between them. This CDR3 has 13 residues. Germline CDR1 LNHNV, CDR2 YYDKDF (reference sequence). CDR3 sequence (DNA): TGTGCCACCAGCAGAGATGGAGAGCAGCCCCAGCATTTT. It codes for CATSRDGEQPQHF. Drawing the rest from reference TRBV15 and TRBJ1-5, the complete variable domain is DAMVIQNPRYQVTQFGKPVTLSCSQTLNHNVMYWYQQKSSQAPKLLFHYYDKDFNNEADTPDNFQSRRPNTSFCFLDIRSPGLGDTAMYLCATSRDGEQPQHFGDGTRLSIL.

The chain employs TRBV2 and TRBJ2-3; the D gene could be TRBD1 or TRBD2 (5 bases each). The CDR3 has 14 residues. V was pared by 2 bases and J by 5 bases, with 11 bases between. Per germline, CDR1 SNHLY and CDR2 FYNNEI. CDR3 sequence (DNA): TGTGCCAGCAGTGAACCGGGGACCAGAGATACGCAGTATTTT. This gives the protein CASSEPGTRDTQYF.

The chain recombines TRBV6-1 with TRBJ2-1; D possibly corresponds to TRBD1 (6 bases). Germline CDR1 MNHNS, CDR2 SASEGT. The V gene lost 10 bases and the J gene lost 2 bases, with 15 bases spanning the gap. This CDR3 contains 14 residues. The CDR3 loop reads CATEQGIAYNEQFF. The CDR3 region has the DNA TGTGCCACGGAGCAGGGGATAGCCTACAATGAGCAGTTCTTC.

This chain connects TRBV5-1 to TRBJ2-3; maybe TRBD2 (5 bases). CDR3 length equals 14 residues. In germline, CDR1 is SGHRS, CDR2 YFSETQ. With 2 bases removed from V and 4 bases from J, the gap between germline ends came to 11 bases. CDR3 nucleotides: TGCGCCAGCAGCTTTGGCTTGCGGGCAGATACGCAGTATTTT. Encoded protein: CASSFGLRADTQYF.

This chain joins TRBV6-5 and TRBJ2-5; 14 bases are shared with TRBD2. The CDR3 is 16 residues long. The ends lost 2 bases at V and 5 bases at J; junction bases unmatched: 4. CDR1 is MNHEY and CDR2 is SVGAGI in the germline V gene. CDR3 in DNA: TGTGCCAGCAGTTACGGACTAGCGGGGGGAGGGGAGACCCAGTACTTC. Protein sequence: CASSYGLAGGGETQYF.